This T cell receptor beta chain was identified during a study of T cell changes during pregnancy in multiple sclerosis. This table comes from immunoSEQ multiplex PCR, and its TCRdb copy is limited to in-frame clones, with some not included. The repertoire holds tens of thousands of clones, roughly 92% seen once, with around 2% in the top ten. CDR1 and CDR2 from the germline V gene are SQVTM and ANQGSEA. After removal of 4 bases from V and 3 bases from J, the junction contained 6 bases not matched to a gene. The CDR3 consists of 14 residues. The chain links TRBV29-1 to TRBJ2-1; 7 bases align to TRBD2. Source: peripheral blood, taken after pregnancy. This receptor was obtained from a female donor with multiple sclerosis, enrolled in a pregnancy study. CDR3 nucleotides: TGCAGCGTTGTAAGGAAGCGGGACTACAATGAGCAGTTCTTC. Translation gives CSVVRKRDYNEQFF.